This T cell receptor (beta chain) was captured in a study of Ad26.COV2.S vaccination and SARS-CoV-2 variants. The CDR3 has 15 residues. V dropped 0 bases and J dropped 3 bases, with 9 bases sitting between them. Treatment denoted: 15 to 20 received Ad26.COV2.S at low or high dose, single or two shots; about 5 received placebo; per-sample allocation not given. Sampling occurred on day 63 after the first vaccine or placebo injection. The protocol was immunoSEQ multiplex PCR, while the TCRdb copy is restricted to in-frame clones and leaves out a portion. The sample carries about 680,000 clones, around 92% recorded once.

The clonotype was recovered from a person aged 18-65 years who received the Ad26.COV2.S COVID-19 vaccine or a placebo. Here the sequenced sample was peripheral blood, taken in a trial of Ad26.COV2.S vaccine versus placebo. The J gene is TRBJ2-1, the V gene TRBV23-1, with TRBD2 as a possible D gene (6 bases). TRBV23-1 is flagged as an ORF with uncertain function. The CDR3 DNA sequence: TGCGCCAGCAGTCAATCTAGGGGAGGCTACAATGAGCAGTTCTTC. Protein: CASSQSRGGYNEQFF.